These T cell receptor beta chains were read from a single sample in a study of blood T cell repertoires in COVID-19. The repertoire was sequenced with immunoSEQ multiplex PCR; TCRdb's copy has only in-frame clones and lacks some. The profile covers some 300,000 clones, with roughly 90% appearing a single time and less than 4% taken by the ten largest. Source material: PBMCs or T cells enriched from blood (not recorded which). The receptors shown here come from a woman aged 25 to 39 who had been exposed to COVID-19. CDR3s include the opening cysteine and the closing phenylalanine or tryptophan. Size values are once, few and many counts, or a class for expanded clones, and some rows have none.

v_call,clone_size,cdr3_aa
TRBV6-5,.,CASRQDYLYEQYF
TRBV29-1,.,CSVGGLAVGTGELFF
TRBV13,.,CASSLGAQGNQPQHF
TRBV11-2,.,CASSLFSRSNTEAFF
TRBV6-2/TRBV6-3,.,CASSQGQRTSYEQYF
TRBV12-3/TRBV12-4,.,CASTSGEKLFF
TRBV27,few,CASSPQGDLTEAFF
TRBV11-3,.,CASSLVGYQEQFF
TRBV7-6,.,CASSLRRAPNTEAFF
TRBV5-1,.,CASSSKTSGGTDTQYF
TRBV3-1/TRBV3-2,.,CASSQTKGRITDTQYF
TRBV18,few,CASSLQGAGYEQYF
TRBV18,.,CASSPSTGYEQYF
TRBV7-9,once,CASSLEMDTEAFF
TRBV7-2,.,CASSSLAFHYEQYF
TRBV5-1,.,CASGQGARGYTF
TRBV4-2,.,CASSQRGLSGSYEQYF
TRBV7-9,.,CASSDGGVGDTQYF
TRBV5-4,once,CASSGKRTGGILQETQYF
TRBV7-9,.,CASSGIRWTGSYGYTF
TRBV6-2/TRBV6-3,few,CASSEVLLIGELFF
TRBV4-1,.,CASSQERTGSSYNEQFF
TRBV15,.,CATSRDRASGQNEQFF
TRBV12-2,.,CASRTLVGGMNTEAFF
TRBV27,once,CASSLGGNYGYTF
TRBV12-5,.,CASGLAGGSGANVLTF
TRBV6-5,.,CASSPNRVGYTF
TRBV30,.,CAWRITGVPYGYTF
TRBV29-1,.,CSVAVTGTTDTQYF
TRBV5-1,.,CASSLSAGGVEQFF
TRBV9,.,CASSVWGDRGHNSPLHF
TRBV5-4,.,CASSLLTGYYGYTF
TRBV18,.,CASSPPGLFNEKLFF
TRBV6-2/TRBV6-3,once,CASSLPGADGYTF
TRBV5-1,.,CASSLGTGPYEQYF
TRBV6-2/TRBV6-3,.,CASSYSIESTDTQYF
TRBV14,.,CASSQDRTGGYRTDTQYF
TRBV5-5,.,CASSPTGTSGGRGETQYF
TRBV7-9,.,CASSLAGTGGGYTF
TRBV13,.,CASSSAREEVANYGYTF
TRBV29-1,.,CSVDRRDRVLQGYTF
TRBV6-5,once,CASSPQGGTEAFF
TRBV5-4,.,CASSRPLSGEQYF
TRBV5-1,.,CASSLAEGPQETQYF
TRBV6-5,.,CASSRHRDTEAFF
TRBV15,.,CATSRGRQENQPQHF
TRBV7-2,.,CASSSRGQAPGETQYF
TRBV5-1,.,CASSLVGDSRIEHTQYF
TRBV18,.,CASSGQGGETQYF
TRBV19,.,CASSWRRQNEAFF
TRBV2,.,CASSELEGGRGKLFF